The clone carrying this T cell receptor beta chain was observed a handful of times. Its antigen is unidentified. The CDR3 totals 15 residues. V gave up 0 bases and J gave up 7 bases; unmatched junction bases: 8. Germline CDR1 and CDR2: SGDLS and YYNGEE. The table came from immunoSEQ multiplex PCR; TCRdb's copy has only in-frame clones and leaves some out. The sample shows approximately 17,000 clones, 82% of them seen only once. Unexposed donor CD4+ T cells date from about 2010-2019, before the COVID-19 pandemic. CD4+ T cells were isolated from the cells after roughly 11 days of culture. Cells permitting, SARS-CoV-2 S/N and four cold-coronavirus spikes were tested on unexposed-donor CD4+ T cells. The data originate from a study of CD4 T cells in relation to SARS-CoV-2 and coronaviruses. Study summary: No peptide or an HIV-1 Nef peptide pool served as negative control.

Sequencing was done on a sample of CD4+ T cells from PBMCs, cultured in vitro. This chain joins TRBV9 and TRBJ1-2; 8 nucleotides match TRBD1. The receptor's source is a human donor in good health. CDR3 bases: TGTGCCAGCAGCGTAGACCTGGGACAGGCAAGTGGCTACACCTTC. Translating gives CASSVDLGQASGYTF. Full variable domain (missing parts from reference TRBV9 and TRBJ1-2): DSGVTQTPKHLITATGQRVTLRCSPRSGDLSVYWYQQSLDQGLQFLIQYYNGEERAKGNILERFSAQQFPDLHSELNLSSLELGDSALYFCASSVDLGQASGYTFGSGTRLTVV.